This entry concerns a single T cell receptor (beta chain). As yet, its antigen is unknown. PBMCs were stained for CD3, CD4 and CD8, and CD4+ and CD8+ T cells were sorted. Extraction of RNA preceded its reverse transcription into cDNA, which served as the sequencing template. Profiled with immunoSEQ multiplex PCR; TCRdb holds only in-frame clones, not every one. The sample holds around 210,000 clones, about 56% seen once. These data originate in a study of CD8+ T cells in alopecia areata. The CDR3 spans 15 residues. The junction had 6 bases not matched to a gene; V was cut back by 3 bases and J by 5 bases. Germline CDR1 is SNHLY and CDR2 is FYNNEI. Findings and limits, study-wide: Scalp sample sequencing also detects resident alphabeta T cells of normal skin. Especially in alopecia totalis/universalis, lesional scalp showed greater clonality than normal scalp did. With patients, TCR sharing proved less clear than in mice, a difference possibly related to HLA.

V and J are TRBV2 and TRBJ2-5; TRBD2 matches at 10 bases. This clonotype was sampled from a human donor in good health. The specimen was CD8+ T cells sorted from blood. The CDR3 loop reads CASSDKRGGWETQYF. DNA of the CDR3: TGTGCCAGCAGTGATAAGCGGGGGGGCTGGGAGACCCAGTACTTC. Together with reference TRBV2 and TRBJ2-5, the CDR3 gives the full variable domain: EPEVTQTPSHQVTQMGQEVILRCVPISNHLYFYWYRQILGQKVEFLVSFYNNEISEKSEIFDDQFSVERPDGSNFTLKIRSTKLEDSAMYFCASSDKRGGWETQYFGPGTRLLVL.